The 17 T cell receptor beta chains listed next were all sequenced from one sample in a study of vaccination and CD4 T cells after COVID-19. These receptors' targets are unknown. With the Oncomine TCR Beta short-read assay, DNA from cultured CD4+ T cells was sequenced. TCRdb passed the PCR reads through MiXCR, listing each CDR3 protein once. The sample lists about 23,000 distinct CDR3 sequences; under 70% were seen once. The treatment was: 10-day PBMC culture with coronavirus spike peptide pools or control peptides (ViraFEST assay). Sequencing was performed on CD4+ T cells from blood, cultured in vitro. The receptors come from a human donor who had recovered from COVID-19.

The chain's CDR3 is CASSKTTDTQYF. CDR3 DNA sequence: TGTGCCAGCAGTAAAACCACAGATACGCAGTATTTT. V gene TRBV7-9 combines with J gene TRBJ2-3; no firm D call. Trimming removed 6 bases from V and 2 bases from J, with 6 bases in between. The CDR3 has 12 residues. Germline V gives CDR1 SEHNR, CDR2 FQNEAQ (reference sequence).

This chain connects TRBV27 to TRBJ2-7, with TRBD2 matching over 9 bases. The CDR3 consists of 18 residues. Germline trimming cut 5 bases from V and 0 bases from J; bases unmatched to any gene: 14. Germline CDR1 and CDR2: MNHEY and SMNVEV (reference sequence). CDR3 loop: CASSPQGGGDRSSYEQYF. The CDR3 coding sequence is TGTGCCAGCAGTCCCCAGGGCGGGGGGGATAGGAGCTCCTACGAGCAGTACTTC.

This clonotype came up a few times. The CDR3 sequence: CASSQYLAANNSPLHF. CDR3 nucleotide sequence: TGTGCCAGCAGTCAATACCTGGCAGCAAATAATTCACCCCTCCACTTT. The chain carries TRBV6-1 and TRBJ1-6, with unresolved D. Trimming cost V 5 bases and J 5 bases, with 16 bases left between them. Germline-derived CDR1 and CDR2 are MNHNS and SASEGT. The CDR3 totals 16 residues.

For this clonotype: An end of the junction does not agree with germline; a read error may underlie this. The J gene is TRBJ2-2, the V gene TRBV15; the D is unclear. Germline V CDR1 and CDR2: LNHNV, YYDKDF (reference sequence). This CDR3 has 14 amino acids. CDR3 DNA: TGTGCCACCAGCGGAGACTCGCTCACCGGGGAGCTGTTTTTT. It codes for CATSGDSLTGELFF.

The chain uses TRBV29-1 and TRBJ2-7, with 7 bases fitting TRBD1. Germline CDR1 is SQVTM and CDR2 is ANQGSEA. CDR3 size: 13 residues. V lost 6 bases to trimming and J lost 0 bases; unmatched junction nucleotides: 5. The CDR3 coding sequence is TGCAGCGTACAGGGGCTAAGCTCCTACGAGCAGTACTTC. Translated, it gives CSVQGLSSYEQYF.

V is TRBV20-1 and J is TRBJ2-7, with 7 bases lining up with TRBD2. The CDR3 contains 15 residues. The V gene's germline CDR1 is DFQATT and CDR2 SNEGSKA (reference sequence). The V segment lost 0 bases and the J segment 6 bases; nucleotides outside the gene matches: 11. The CDR3 sequence: CSARDSGLGFREQYF. The CDR3 DNA follows: TGCAGTGCTAGAGATTCAGGACTAGGGTTCCGCGAGCAGTACTTC.

This chain connects TRBV20-1 to TRBJ2-7; TRBD1 matches 9 bases. The CDR3 loop spans 13 amino acids. V was clipped by 3 bases and J by 5 bases; unmatched bases: 5. CDR1 and CDR2 from the germline V gene are DFQATT and SNEGSKA (reference sequence). The CDR3 bases are TGCAGTGCTAGGGACGACAGGGGGAACGAGCAGTACTTC. It encodes CSARDDRGNEQYF.

CDR3 protein: CASSLVMPDSRGYTF. In DNA form, the CDR3 reads TGTGCCAGCAGCTTAGTGATGCCGGACAGCCGGGGCTACACCTTC. V and J are TRBV7-9 and TRBJ1-2; possible D gene TRBD1, 6 bases. The CDR3 contains 15 residues. The V gene lost 1 base and the J gene lost 8 bases, with 17 bases spanning the gap. Germline V gene lookup returns CDR1 SEHNR and CDR2 FQNEAQ (reference sequence).

This clonotype was counted only a few times. The rearrangement joins TRBV25-1 to TRBJ2-5; no firm D call. Trimming took 3 bases from V and 4 from J, leaving 9 bases between them. Per the germline V gene, CDR1 is MGHDK and CDR2 is SYGVNS. CDR3 length: 13 amino acids. CDR3 sequence (DNA): TGTGCCAGCAGTGATCCAGTGACAGAGACCCAGTACTTC. Amino acids: CASSDPVTETQYF.

V usage is TRBV14 and J usage is TRBJ2-1; the match to TRBD2 covers 15 bases. This CDR3 contains 18 residues. Looked up from germline, CDR1 is SGHDN and CDR2 is FVKESK. The junction had 3 bases not matched to a gene; V was cut back by 3 bases and J by 0 bases. The CDR3 DNA follows: TGTGCCAGCAGCCACCTGGGACTAGCGGGAGGCTCCTACAATGAGCAGTTCTTC. It yields the protein CASSHLGLAGGSYNEQFF.

J is TRBJ1-5 and V is TRBV7-9; D is unclear. The V end was cut by 3 bases, the J end by 0 bases, with 6 bases between. Germline CDR1 reads SEHNR; CDR2 reads FQNEAQ (reference sequence). CDR3 length equals 14 residues. The CDR3 nucleotides are TGTGCCAGCAGCTTGGCCAATAGCAATCAGCCCCAGCATTTT. It translates to CASSLANSNQPQHF.

This clonotype was detected a few times. The CDR3 region is CASSLWGDRSPLHF. Written as DNA, the CDR3 is TGCGCCAGCAGCTTATGGGGGGATCGGTCACCCCTCCACTTT. V is TRBV5-1 and J is TRBJ1-6; D is possibly TRBD1 (5 bases). The CDR3 is made up of 14 amino acids. Germline V gives CDR1 SGHRS, CDR2 YFSETQ. V lost 2 bases and J lost 10, with 13 bases in between.

The V call is TRBV19, the J call TRBJ1-1; D gene uncertain. Looked up from germline, CDR1 is LNHDA and CDR2 is SQIVND (reference sequence). The CDR3 sequence is 13 residues long. Trimming removed 10 bases at V and 1 base at J, with 13 bases between. The CDR3 spells CATWRAGNTEAFF. The CDR3 DNA sequence: TGTGCCACCTGGAGGGCGGGGAACACTGAAGCTTTCTTT.

This clonotype was observed a handful of times. The chain couples TRBV7-2 to TRBJ1-1; 10 bases line up with TRBD1. Germline CDR1 reads SGHTA; CDR2 reads FQGNSA. The J segment lost 8 bases and the V segment lost 5 bases, leaving 11 bases of the junction unmatched. CDR3 size: 15 residues. CDR3 amino acids: CASSARDRGVLEAFF. The CDR3 DNA reads TGTGCCAGCAGCGCCCGGGACAGGGGTGTCTTGGAAGCTTTCTTT.

This chain joins TRBV6-4 and TRBJ1-3, with TRBD1 as a possible D gene (5 bases). The CDR3 has 16 amino acids. Trimming cost V 3 bases and J 0 bases, with 12 bases left between them. Germline CDR1 is MRHNA and CDR2 is SNTAGT. The CDR3 region is CASSDRDVGSGNTIYF. DNA of the CDR3: TGTGCCAGCAGTGATCGGGACGTAGGCTCTGGAAACACCATATATTTT.

With regard to this clonotype: One end of the junction fails to match germline, which may point to a read error. The chain joins TRBV20-1 to TRBJ2-4; TRBD1 is a possible D gene (5 bases). The CDR3 is made up of 15 amino acids. CDR1 DFQATT and CDR2 SNEGSKA come from the germline V gene (reference sequence). The CDR3 loop reads CSARDRKQATNIQYF. The CDR3 region has the DNA TGCAGTGCTAGAGATCGGAAACAGGCCACAAACATTCAGTACTTC.

The chain couples TRBV7-9 to TRBJ2-5, with D perhaps assigned TRBD1 or TRBD2 (5 bases each). V was pared by 5 bases and J by 8 bases, with 24 bases between. Germline assignment: CDR1 SEHNR and CDR2 FQNEAQ (reference sequence). The CDR3 length is 16 residues. The CDR3 reads CASSIPVGAGLLTQYF. CDR3 nucleotides: TGTGCCAGCAGCATACCTGTAGGGGCGGGCCTATTAACCCAGTACTTC.